This TCR beta chain was found in a study of blood T cell repertoires in COVID-19. The overall study: COVID-19 samples from acute and convalescent phases originated in the United States, Italy and Spain.

CDR3 size: 15 residues. The trim removed 0 bases at V and 7 bases at J, leaving 7 bases unmatched. CDR1 and CDR2 (germline): MGHRA, YSYEKL. As processed by the authors: Reference gene primers were amplified, and this amplification served to estimate nucleated cell counts. The assay was immunoSEQ multiplex PCR, and TCRdb's table has in-frame clones only and misses some. The D gene and trimming were derived from the DNA, and the V and J assignments and clone size from that table. In the table there are about 440,000 clones, about 91% of which are singletons. The chain couples TRBV4-1 to TRBJ1-2; 8 bases map to TRBD1. The sequencing sample was made of peripheral blood. This TCR was sampled from a woman aged 50 to 60 with COVID-19, enrolled during active disease. The CDR3 here is CASSQEPGGVSGYTF. For the CDR3, the DNA is TGCGCCAGCAGCCAAGAGCCAGGGGGCGTATCTGGCTACACCTTC.